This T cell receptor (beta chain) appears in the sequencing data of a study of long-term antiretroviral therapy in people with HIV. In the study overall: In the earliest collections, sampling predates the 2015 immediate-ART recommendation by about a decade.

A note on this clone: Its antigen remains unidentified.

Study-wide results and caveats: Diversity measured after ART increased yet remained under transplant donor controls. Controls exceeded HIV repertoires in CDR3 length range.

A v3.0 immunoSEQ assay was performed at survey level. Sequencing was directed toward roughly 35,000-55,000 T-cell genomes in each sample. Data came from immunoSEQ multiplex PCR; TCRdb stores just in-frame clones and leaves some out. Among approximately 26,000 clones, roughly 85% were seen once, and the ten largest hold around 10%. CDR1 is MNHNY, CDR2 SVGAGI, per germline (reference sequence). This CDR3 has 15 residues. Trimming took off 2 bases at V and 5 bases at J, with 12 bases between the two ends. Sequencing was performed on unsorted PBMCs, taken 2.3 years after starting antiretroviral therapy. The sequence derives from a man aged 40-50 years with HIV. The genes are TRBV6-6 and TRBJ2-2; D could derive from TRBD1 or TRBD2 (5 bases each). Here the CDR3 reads CASSYGAGSTGELFF. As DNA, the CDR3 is TGTGCCAGCAGTTACGGGGCAGGGAGTACCGGGGAGCTGTTTTTT.